The 24 T cell receptor beta chains presented below share a single source sample, sequenced in a study of T cells after yellow fever vaccination. TCRdb re-analysed the 5' RACE reads in MiXCR, keeping a single row per CDR3 protein. This sample has 200,000 to 300,000 distinct CDR3 sequences, with more than 3.5% found just once. Sequences were derived from PBMCs, sampled 15 days after the yellow fever booster vaccination. These receptors all come from a man younger than 35 who received the YFV17D yellow fever vaccine.

Many counts were recorded for this clonotype. The chain links TRBV7-9 to TRBJ2-1; 7 bases fit TRBD2. Losses at the gene ends were 7 bases for V and 2 bases for J; bases not matched to a gene: 8. CDR1 and CDR2 from the germline V gene are SEHNR and FQNEAQ (reference sequence). There are 15 residues in the CDR3. The CDR3 sequence: CASTKSTSAYNEQFF. DNA of the CDR3: TGTGCCAGCACAAAGAGCACTAGCGCCTACAATGAGCAGTTCTTC. The variable domain in full, completed from reference TRBV7-9 and TRBJ2-1, reads DTGVSQNPRHKITKRGQNVTFRCDPISEHNRLYWYRQTLGQGPEFLTYFQNEAQLEKSRLLSDRFSAERPKGSFSTLEIQRTEQGDSAMYLCASTKSTSAYNEQFFGPGTRLTVL.

This clonotype was seen repeatedly, ten times or more. This chain joins TRBV20-1 and TRBJ2-4; TRBD2 aligns across 11 bases. The CDR3 is 15 amino acids. Trimming cost V 6 bases and J 3 bases; bases outside gene matches: 7. Germline values: CDR1 DFQATT, CDR2 SNEGSKA (reference sequence). CDR3 sequence (DNA): TGCAGTGCCCGACTAGCGGGGAGACTCAAAAACATTCAGTACTTC. This gives the protein CSARLAGRLKNIQYF.

This chain joins TRBV15 and TRBJ2-3, with D tentatively TRBD2 (6 bases). The ends were cut back, 3 bases at V and 1 base at J, with 17 bases in the middle. This CDR3 is 17 amino acids long. Per the germline V gene, CDR1 is LNHNV and CDR2 is YYDKDF (reference sequence). CDR3 sequence: CATSSVFGWRGTDTQYF. CDR3 DNA sequence: TGTGCCACCAGCAGTGTATTTGGATGGAGGGGCACAGATACGCAGTATTTT.

This clonotype has at least ten counts. This chain uses TRBV12-3 or TRBV12-4 with TRBJ1-1, with a tentative D call TRBD1 (6 bases). The CDR3 has 19 residues. V dropped 7 bases and J dropped 1 base, with 28 bases sitting between them. The CDR3 is CASKLRLAGQRDWNTEAFF. CDR3 nucleotides: TGTGCCAGCAAGTTACGGCTCGCGGGACAAAGGGATTGGAACACTGAAGCTTTCTTT.

This clonotype was picked up many times. The chain couples TRBV6-5 to TRBJ2-7, with D tentatively TRBD1 or TRBD2 (5 bases each). Trimming left V 6 bases short and J 0 bases short, with 9 bases between. The length of the CDR3 is 13 residues. The germline gives CDR1 MNHEY, CDR2 SVGAGI. The CDR3 loop is CASRGRNSYEQYV. The CDR3 nucleotides read TGTGCCAGCAGGGGACGGAACTCCTACGAGCAGTACGTC.

In this sample, this clonotype turned up many times. V and J are TRBV4-1 and TRBJ2-1, with no clear D. Deletions cut 0 bases from V and 16 bases from J, with 13 bases between. Germline V gene lookup returns CDR1 MGHRA and CDR2 YSYEKL. CDR3 length: 12 residues. Written as DNA, the CDR3 is TGCGCCAGCAGCCAAGATAAAGGGTTACGATTCTTC. It translates to CASSQDKGLRFF.

This clonotype was seen only once. The rearrangement uses TRBV12-3 or TRBV12-4 and TRBJ1-2; 7 bases are a match to TRBD1. J lost 5 bases, V lost 3 bases, and 3 bases had no gene match. The CDR3 has 13 amino acids. CDR3 sequence: CASSLDRKYGYTF. CDR3 nucleotides: TGTGCCAGCAGTTTGGACAGGAAATATGGCTACACCTTC.

This clonotype was seen at least ten times. CDR3 residues: CASSSGGSQETQYF. DNA for the CDR3: TGTGCCAGCAGCTCAGGGGGAAGCCAAGAGACCCAGTACTTC. The chain carries TRBV9 and TRBJ2-5; 7 nucleotides match TRBD1. The CDR3 contains 14 residues. J gave up 1 base and V 4 bases, and 4 bases lay outside the gene matches. CDR1 is SGDLS, CDR2 YYNGEE, per germline.

This clonotype was recorded many times. The V call is TRBV29-1, the J call TRBJ1-2; no firm D call. Trimming cost V 2 bases and J 4 bases, with 8 bases left between them. CDR1 is SQVTM, CDR2 ANQGSEA, per germline. This CDR3 has 12 amino acids. The CDR3 protein is CSVEPTPYGYTF. In nucleotides, the CDR3 is TGCAGCGTTGAACCGACCCCCTATGGCTACACCTTC.

In this sample, this clonotype turned up many times. The J gene is TRBJ2-3, the V gene TRBV5-1, with a possible D match to TRBD2 (6 bases). Looked up from germline, CDR1 is SGHRS and CDR2 is YFSETQ. There are 17 residues in the CDR3. Trimming cost V 0 bases and J 3 bases, with 17 bases left between them. CDR3 nucleotide sequence: TGCGCCAGCAGCTTGGCCGGGGGAATGGGAGGAACAGATACGCAGTATTTT. This translates into CASSLAGGMGGTDTQYF.

This clonotype was seen repeatedly, ten times or more. The V gene is TRBV7-6, the J gene TRBJ1-5; TRBD1 matches at 7 bases. The CDR3 sequence is 14 residues long. V dropped 6 bases and J dropped 10; count of bases not matched to a gene: 12. Germline CDR1 SGHVS, CDR2 FNYEAQ. The CDR3 is CASSLTTGRGPQHF. The DNA for the CDR3 is TGTGCCAGCAGTTTAACGACAGGGCGAGGACCCCAGCATTTT.

The chain joins TRBV20-1 to TRBJ2-7; 7 nucleotides agree with TRBD1. The CDR3 has 18 residues. After removal of 0 bases from V and 2 bases from J, the junction contained 16 bases not matched to a gene. Germline V gene lookup returns CDR1 DFQATT and CDR2 SNEGSKA (reference sequence). The CDR3 region is CSARDSYGIQGWPYEQYV. For the CDR3, the DNA is TGCAGTGCTAGAGATTCGTATGGCATACAGGGGTGGCCCTACGAGCAGTACGTC.

This clonotype has at least ten counts. The CDR3 nucleotides read TGCGCCAGCAGCTTGGGTTGGCTAGAGGGCAATCAGCCCCAGCATTTT. The encoded protein is CASSLGWLEGNQPQHF. The chain couples TRBV5-1 to TRBJ1-5; D remains unclear. V was trimmed by 0 bases and J by 2 bases, leaving 12 bases between them. CDR1 and CDR2 from the germline V gene are SGHRS and YFSETQ. This CDR3 has 16 amino acids.

This clonotype showed up many times. The CDR3 coding sequence is TGTGCCACCAGTGAATTACAGGGCAGGGACACCGGGGAGCTGTTTTTT. It encodes CATSELQGRDTGELFF. The rearrangement uses TRBV24-1 and TRBJ2-2; possibly TRBD1 for D (6 bases). Trimming cost V 4 bases and J 3 bases, with 14 bases left between them. This CDR3 region has 16 residues. Germline values: CDR1 KGHDR, CDR2 SFDVKD.

This clonotype has at least ten counts. The chain couples TRBV5-1 to TRBJ1-1, with 7 nucleotides matching TRBD1. The CDR3 spans 16 residues. J was trimmed by 4 bases and V by 4 bases; bases with no gene match: 13. Germline loops: CDR1 SGHRS, CDR2 YFSETQ. CDR3 protein: CASSPRGWGRGTEAFF. As DNA, the CDR3 is TGCGCCAGCAGCCCCAGGGGGTGGGGGCGCGGCACTGAAGCTTTCTTT.

This clonotype was picked up many times. This rearrangement joins TRBV6-5 to TRBJ2-7, with 8 bases identical to TRBD1. The germline V gene has CDR1 MNHEY and CDR2 SVGAGI. V lost 4 bases and J lost 6; bases outside the gene matches: 11. There are 15 residues in the CDR3. CDR3 DNA sequence: TGTGCCAGCAGTTTCCGAGCTACAGGGGGTGGCGAGCAGTACGTC. This codes for CASSFRATGGGEQYV.

This clonotype was detected ten times or more. The chain joins TRBV7-8 to TRBJ2-1, with TRBD1 as a possible D gene (6 bases). CDR1 SGHVS and CDR2 FQNEAQ come from the germline V gene. V gave up 0 bases and J gave up 4 bases, with 19 bases separating them. The CDR3 length is 18 residues. DNA for the CDR3: TGTGCCAGCAGCTTAGCAGTCCGGCAGGGGCGGGCGTACAATGAGCAGTTCTTC. This gives the protein CASSLAVRQGRAYNEQFF.

Ten or more counts support this clonotype. The chain combines TRBV1 with TRBJ2-3. TRBV1 is assigned pseudogene status. The CDR3 spans 14 residues. CDR3 region: CTSSQDPAADTQYF. CDR3 in DNA: TGCACCAGCAGCCAAGATCCCGCGGCAGATACGCAGTATTTT.

Many counts were recorded for this clonotype. The rearrangement uses TRBV4-3 and TRBJ2-5; D possibly matches TRBD1 or TRBD2 (5 bases each). Germline assignment: CDR1 LGHNA and CDR2 YSLEER. Trimming cost V 0 bases and J 1 base, with 9 bases left between them. The CDR3 covers 15 residues. In DNA form, the CDR3 reads TGCGCCAGCAGCCAAGATATGAGGGGCCAAGAGACCCAGTACTTC. Amino acid sequence: CASSQDMRGQETQYF.

This clonotype came up many times. The chain carries TRBV7-2 and TRBJ2-5, with a possible D match to TRBD1 (6 bases). Germline assignment: CDR1 SGHTA and CDR2 FQGNSA. The CDR3 runs 15 residues. V lost 5 bases to trimming and J lost 3 bases, with 16 bases between them. CDR3 loop: CASSPRSRGEETQYF. Here the CDR3 DNA reads TGTGCCAGCAGCCCGAGGAGCAGGGGCGAAGAGACCCAGTACTTC.

This clonotype was seen at least ten times. The chain uses TRBV6-5 and TRBJ2-1, with 7 bases that match TRBD2. This CDR3 contains 16 residues. After removal of 5 bases from V and 3 bases from J, the junction contained 10 bases not matched to a gene. Per the germline V gene, CDR1 is MNHEY and CDR2 is SVGAGI. Written as DNA, the CDR3 is TGTGCCAGCAGTCGTCCCCTGACGGGGGGCTACAATGAGCAGTTCTTC. Translation gives CASSRPLTGGYNEQFF.

This clonotype has ten or more counts. V gene TRBV5-1 combines with J gene TRBJ2-7, with D possibly matching TRBD1 (5 bases). V lost 0 bases, J lost 0 bases, and 13 bases lay in between. The CDR3 has 16 residues. The germline gives CDR1 SGHRS, CDR2 YFSETQ. The DNA for the CDR3 is TGCGCCAGCAGCTTGGGTCAGGGCCTCGTCTCCTACGAGCAGTACTTC. Translating it yields CASSLGQGLVSYEQYF.

This clonotype was detected many times. The genes are TRBV9 and TRBJ2-1; weak D call: TRBD2 (6 bases). CDR3 length: 14 amino acids. With 4 bases removed from V and 9 bases from J, the gap between germline ends came to 17 bases. Germline loops: CDR1 SGDLS, CDR2 YYNGEE. The CDR3 DNA sequence: TGTGCCAGCAGCCCGAGGGGACTCCTTACTGAGCAGTTCTTC. It specifies CASSPRGLLTEQFF.

This clonotype has a count of ten or more. The J gene is TRBJ2-3, the V gene TRBV12-3 or TRBV12-4, with D maybe TRBD2 (6 bases). V lost 2 bases and J 0 bases, leaving 21 bases between the germline ends. CDR3 size: 19 residues. The DNA of the CDR3 is TGTGCCAGCAGTTTATATAGTAGTGGGGGGACCCAGAGCACAGATACGCAGTATTTT. Translated: CASSLYSSGGTQSTDTQYF.